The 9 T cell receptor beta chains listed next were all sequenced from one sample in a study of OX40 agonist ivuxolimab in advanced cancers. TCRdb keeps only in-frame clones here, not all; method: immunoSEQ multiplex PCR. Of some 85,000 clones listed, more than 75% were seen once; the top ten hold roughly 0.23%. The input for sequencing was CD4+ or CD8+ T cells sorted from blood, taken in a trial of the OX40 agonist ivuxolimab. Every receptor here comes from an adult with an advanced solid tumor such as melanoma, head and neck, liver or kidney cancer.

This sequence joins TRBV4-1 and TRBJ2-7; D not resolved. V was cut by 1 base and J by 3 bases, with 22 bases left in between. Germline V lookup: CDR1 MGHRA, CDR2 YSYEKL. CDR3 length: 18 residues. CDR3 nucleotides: TGCGCCAGCAGCCAAGCCACCTTTACCAGCGAACTAAGCTACGAGCAGTACTTC. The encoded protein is CASSQATFTSELSYEQYF.

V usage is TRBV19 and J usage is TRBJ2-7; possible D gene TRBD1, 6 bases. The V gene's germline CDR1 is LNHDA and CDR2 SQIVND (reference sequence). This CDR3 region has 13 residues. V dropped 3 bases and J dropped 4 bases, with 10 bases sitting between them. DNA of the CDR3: TGTGCCAGTAGTATCTCCAGGGGTTACGAGCAGTACTTC. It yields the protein CASSISRGYEQYF.

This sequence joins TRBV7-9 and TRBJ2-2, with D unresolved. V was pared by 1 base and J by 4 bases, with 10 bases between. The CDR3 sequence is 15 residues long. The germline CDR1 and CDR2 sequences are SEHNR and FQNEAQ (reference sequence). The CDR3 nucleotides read TGTGCCAGCAGCTTAGGTCTAGGTAGCACCGGGGAGCTGTTTTTT. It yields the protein CASSLGLGSTGELFF.

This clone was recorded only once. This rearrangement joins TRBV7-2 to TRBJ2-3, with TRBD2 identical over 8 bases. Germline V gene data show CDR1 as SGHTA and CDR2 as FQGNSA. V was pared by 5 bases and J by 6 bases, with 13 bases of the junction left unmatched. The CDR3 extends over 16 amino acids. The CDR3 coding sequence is TGTGCCAGCAGCCCACGGTGGGACGGGAGGGATGATACGCAGTATTTT. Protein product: CASSPRWDGRDDTQYF.

For the CDR3, the DNA is TGTGCCAGCAGACCAGTAGAACAGGGGTACACTGAAGCTTTCTTT. Translation: CASRPVEQGYTEAFF. This chain joins TRBV2 and TRBJ1-1; the match to TRBD1 covers 7 bases. With V trimmed by 6 bases and J by 3 bases, 10 bases remained unmatched. The CDR3 has 15 amino acids. Per germline, CDR1 SNHLY and CDR2 FYNNEI. Filled out from reference TRBV2 and TRBJ1-1, the complete variable domain reads EPEVTQTPSHQVTQMGQEVILRCVPISNHLYFYWYRQILGQKVEFLVSFYNNEISEKSEIFDDQFSVERPDGSNFTLKIRSTKLEDSAMYFCASRPVEQGYTEAFFGQGTRLTVV.

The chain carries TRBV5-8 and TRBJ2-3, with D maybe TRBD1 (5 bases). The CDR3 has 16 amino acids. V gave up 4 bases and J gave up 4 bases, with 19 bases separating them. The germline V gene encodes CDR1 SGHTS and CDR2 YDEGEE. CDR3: CASSHSVRVIADTQYF. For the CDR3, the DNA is TGTGCCAGCAGCCATTCGGTCAGGGTCATTGCAGATACGCAGTATTTT. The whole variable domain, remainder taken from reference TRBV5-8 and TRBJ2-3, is EAGVTQSPTHLIKTRGQQATLRCSPISGHTSVYWYQQALGLGLQFLLWYDEGEERNRGNFPPRFSGRQFPNYSSELNVNALELEDSALYLCASSHSVRVIADTQYFGPGTRLTVL.

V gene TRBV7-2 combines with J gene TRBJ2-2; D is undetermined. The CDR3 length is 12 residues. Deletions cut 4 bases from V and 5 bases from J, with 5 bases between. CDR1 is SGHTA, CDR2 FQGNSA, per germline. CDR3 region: CASSSGTGELFF. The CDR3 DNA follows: TGTGCCAGCAGCTCGGGTACCGGGGAGCTGTTTTTT.

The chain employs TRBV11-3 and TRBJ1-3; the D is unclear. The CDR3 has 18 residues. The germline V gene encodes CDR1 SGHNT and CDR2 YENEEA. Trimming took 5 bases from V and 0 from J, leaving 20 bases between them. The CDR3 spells CASSPIHEGFISGNTIYF. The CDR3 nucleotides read TGTGCCAGCAGCCCAATTCACGAAGGCTTCATCTCTGGAAACACCATATATTTT.

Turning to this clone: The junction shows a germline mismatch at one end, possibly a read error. CDR3 DNA sequence: TGTGCCAGCAGTTTAACAGGGGAGCGCTATCGCTACACCTTC. Translated: CASSLTGERYRYTF. The J gene is TRBJ1-2, the V gene TRBV28; 7 nucleotides agree with TRBD1. This CDR3 has 14 residues. Germline V gives CDR1 MDHEN, CDR2 SYDVKM.